The next 11 T cell receptor beta chains were all read from a single sample in a study of blood T cell repertoires in COVID-19. Only in-frame clones appear in the TCRdb table, and some are missing; sequencing was by immunoSEQ multiplex PCR. Of around 150,000 clones in the sample, 75% to 85% were seen once. The sample was peripheral blood. The receptors derive from a woman between 50 and 59 years old with acute or convalescent COVID-19.

The chain links TRBV9 to TRBJ2-1, with a weak D call TRBD2 (5 bases). The CDR3 has 11 residues. The germline CDR1 and CDR2 sequences are SGDLS and YYNGEE. The V end was cut by 4 bases, the J end by 11 bases, with 10 bases between. The CDR3 nucleotides read TGTGCCAGCAGCTTCGGGAATCAGCAGTTCTTC. Translating gives CASSFGNQQFF.

This chain joins TRBV5-1 and TRBJ1-1; D remains unclear. The CDR3 loop spans 15 amino acids. The V gene's germline CDR1 is SGHRS and CDR2 YFSETQ. The V gene lost 0 bases and the J gene lost 0 bases, with 9 bases spanning the gap. The CDR3 DNA reads as TGCGCCAGCAGCTTGGTCGGGATTATGAACACTGAAGCTTTCTTT. It yields the protein CASSLVGIMNTEAFF.

This rearrangement joins TRBV11-3 to TRBJ1-1; D gene ambiguous. The V gene's germline CDR1 is SGHNT and CDR2 YENEEA. The CDR3 loop spans 13 amino acids. V shed 8 bases and J shed 0 bases, with 10 bases lying between them. CDR3 loop: CASATGVNTEAFF. The CDR3 DNA sequence: TGTGCCAGCGCAACGGGAGTGAACACTGAAGCTTTCTTT.

J is TRBJ1-1 and V is TRBV5-1; 8 nucleotides agree with TRBD1. The V gene's germline CDR1 is SGHRS and CDR2 YFSETQ. This CDR3 region has 14 residues. The V gene end was trimmed by 6 bases and the J gene end by 4 bases; junction bases not matched to a gene: 8. CDR3 protein: CASTQGAGATEAFF. The CDR3 DNA reads as TGCGCCAGCACTCAGGGGGCAGGGGCCACTGAAGCTTTCTTT.

The table lists this clone with a few counts. The chain has TRBV4-2 and TRBJ2-1, with D tentatively TRBD1 (6 bases). The CDR3 has 15 residues. Per germline, CDR1 LGHNA and CDR2 YNFKEQ. Trimming cost V 0 bases and J 7 bases, with 13 bases left between them. DNA of the CDR3: TGTGCCAGCAGCCAAGATTATAACAGGGCTAATGAGCAGTTCTTC. Encoded protein: CASSQDYNRANEQFF.

The gene calls are TRBV30 and TRBJ1-2, with D tentatively TRBD1 (5 bases). With 5 bases removed from V and 8 bases from J, the gap between germline ends came to 15 bases. The germline V gene has CDR1 GTSNPN and CDR2 SVGIG (reference sequence). There are 12 residues in the CDR3. The CDR3 region is CAWGQGLWGYTF. The CDR3 DNA sequence: TGTGCCTGGGGGCAGGGCTTGTGGGGCTACACCTTC. The whole variable domain, remainder taken from reference TRBV30 and TRBJ1-2, is SQTIHQWPATLVQPVGSPLSLECTVEGTSNPNLYWYRQAAGRGLQLLFYSVGIGQISSEVPQNLSASRPQDRQFILSSKKLLLSDSGFYLCAWGQGLWGYTFGSGTRLTVV.

The CDR3 region has the DNA TGTGCCAGCAGTCCGGGAGGTAGCAATCAGCCCCAGCATTTT. As protein: CASSPGGSNQPQHF. V and J are TRBV6-2 or TRBV6-3 and TRBJ1-5; D is unclear. CDR1 MNHEY and CDR2 SVGEGT come from the germline V gene. Trimming stripped 5 bases from V and 0 bases from J, with 8 bases between. The CDR3 runs to 14 residues.

This clone has a single count. The chain is built from TRBV6-5 and TRBJ1-6, with D possibly matching TRBD1 (5 bases). This CDR3 comprises 16 residues. Germline V gene data show CDR1 as MNHEY and CDR2 as SVGAGI. The V end lost 1 base, the J end lost 7 bases, and 14 bases lay between the germline ends. CDR3 bases: TGTGCCAGCAGTTACTATAAAGCGACAGTCAATTCACCCCTCCACTTT. This encodes CASSYYKATVNSPLHF.

The chain couples TRBV5-1 to TRBJ2-1, with D tentatively TRBD2 (5 bases). Looked up from germline, CDR1 is SGHRS and CDR2 is YFSETQ. Trimming shortened V by 0 bases and J by 1 base, and 11 bases separated the two germline ends. CDR3 length equals 16 residues. In DNA, the CDR3 is TGCGCCAGCAGCTTGGGCGGGCACCAATCCTACAATGAGCAGTTCTTC. It specifies CASSLGGHQSYNEQFF.

The genes are TRBV9 and TRBJ2-7, with 10 nucleotides matching TRBD1. V dropped 2 bases and J dropped 5; count of bases not matched to a gene: 7. Germline CDR1 SGDLS, CDR2 YYNGEE. This CDR3 has 15 residues. CDR3 DNA sequence: TGTGCCAGCAGCGTTTCCGGGACAGGGGTCCACGAGCAGTACTTC. This translates into CASSVSGTGVHEQYF. The whole variable domain, remainder taken from reference TRBV9 and TRBJ2-7, is DSGVTQTPKHLITATGQRVTLRCSPRSGDLSVYWYQQSLDQGLQFLIQYYNGEERAKGNILERFSAQQFPDLHSELNLSSLELGDSALYFCASSVSGTGVHEQYFGPGTRLTVT.

The rearrangement joins TRBV5-1 to TRBJ2-1; D perhaps matches TRBD1 (6 bases). CDR1 is SGHRS and CDR2 is YFSETQ in the germline V gene. V gave up 4 bases and J gave up 0 bases, with 11 bases separating them. The CDR3 has 15 amino acids. The CDR3 sequence is CASSDPGASYNEQFF. DNA of the CDR3: TGCGCCAGCAGCGACCCAGGGGCCTCCTACAATGAGCAGTTCTTC.